This T cell receptor (beta chain) is drawn from a study of T-cell memory formation after mild COVID-19. Study in general: TCR clusters were mostly donor specific.

TCRdb recomputed calls from the 5' RACE reads with MiXCR, one row per CDR3 protein. The sample contains 300,000 to 350,000 distinct CDR3 sequences, 14% of which appear only once. The ends lost 4 bases at V and 4 bases at J; junction bases unmatched: 5. Per germline, CDR1 SEHNR and CDR2 FQNEAQ (reference sequence). The CDR3 spans 16 residues. Concerning this clonotype itself: Its antigen is not identified.

Study-wide points: Clones which contracted sat mainly in CM and EM if CD4+, and in EMRA if CD8+. Some clones that responded turned up in pre-infection memory, which suggests that cross-reactive memory joined in. Researchers could not confirm that second-wave clones peaking on day 37 targeted SARS-CoV-2.

V and J are TRBV7-9 and TRBJ2-2, with 11 bases fitting TRBD2. Sample: PBMCs or a T cell subset sorted from them (not recorded which). The TCR was taken from a man younger than 35 who had mild COVID-19 (a few samples of this study predate the infection). Cell type and time point are not known. The CDR3 reads CASSSRLAGRTGELFF. Here the CDR3 DNA reads TGTGCCAGCAGCTCGAGACTAGCGGGGCGCACCGGGGAGCTGTTTTTT.